This T cell receptor beta chain was obtained from a study of cytomegalovirus exposure and HLA in healthy donors. The study's findings and limits: Productive status was seen about 90% or about 30% of the time for most TCR beta V segments in an earlier analysis. Of the V segments, some could not be distinguished, including TRBV6-2 and TRBV6-3, and were excluded. Only CMV serostatus was available as immune exposure information. TCR beta sequences reportedly predicted most subjects' HLA-A and HLA-B alleles accurately.

The CDR3 sequence is 16 residues long. Germline values: CDR1 LGHNA, CDR2 YSLEER. PCR used 60 Vbeta primers and 13 Jbeta primers. The protocol was immunoSEQ multiplex PCR, while the TCRdb copy is restricted to in-frame clones and leaves out a portion. The sample's table shows 70,000 or so clones. A remark on this clone: Its cognate antigen is unknown. At one boundary the junction diverges from the germline segment, which might be a read error.

This receptor was obtained from a boy aged 5 to 17 in good health and CMV-seronegative. J is TRBJ2-6 and V is TRBV4-3, with D unclear. The sample comprised PBMCs. The CDR3 protein is CASSEDHGAGANVLTF. The CDR3 nucleotides are TGCGCCAGCAGCGAAGACCATGGTGCGGGGGCCAACGTCCTGACTTTC.